This TCR beta chain was profiled in a study of blood T cell repertoires in COVID-19. Background on the study: PBMCs, B-cell-depleted T cells, or T cells provided the cDNA or gDNA that made up the material.

Authors' processing steps: Estimation of nucleated cell counts relied on the amplification of reference gene primers. The assay was immunoSEQ multiplex PCR, and TCRdb's table has in-frame clones only and misses some. Clone size and V and J calls were adopted from that table, with D and trimming inferred from the DNA. In the table there are 90,000 to 120,000 clones, 89% of which are singletons. The CDR3 runs 13 residues. The V gene is TRBV1, the J gene TRBJ1-5. TRBV1 is shown as a pseudogene. Source material: peripheral blood. The receptor was derived from a middle-aged man with active or convalescent COVID-19. The CDR3: CTSSQDRCPPQHF. CDR3 DNA sequence: TGCACCAGCAGCCAAGATCGGTGTCCGCCCCAGCATTTT.